This entry describes one T cell receptor beta chain. In the original analysis: Cell counts per sample came from amplifying reference gene primers. The repertoire was sequenced with immunoSEQ multiplex PCR; TCRdb's copy has only in-frame clones and lacks some. Clone size and V and J calls were adopted from that table, with D and trimming inferred from the DNA. This sample has 100,000 to 150,000 clones, with around nine tenths found just once. This sample is part of a study of blood T cell repertoires in COVID-19. Overall study: Acute and convalescent COVID-19 specimens originated in the United States, Italy and Spain. From T cells, B-cell-depleted T cells, or PBMCs came the material, which was cDNA or gDNA.

The CDR3 totals 18 residues. With 4 bases clipped from V and 2 bases from J, the junction kept 11 bases outside the gene matches. Those enrolled in Seattle joined during active infection and were followed longitudinally afterward. The clonotype was recovered from a woman in her 70s with COVID-19, enrolled during active disease. The chain employs TRBV23-1 and TRBJ2-3, with 11 bases lining up with TRBD2. TRBV23-1 is marked as an open reading frame, function uncertain. Sequencing input: peripheral blood. The CDR3 sequence: CASSPQMGLAASTDTQYF. CDR3 DNA: TGCGCCAGCAGTCCCCAGATGGGACTAGCGGCCTCCACAGATACGCAGTATTTT.